These T cell receptor beta chains were read from a single sample in a study of blood T cell repertoires in COVID-19. TCRdb keeps only in-frame clones here, not all; method: immunoSEQ multiplex PCR. The sample lists roughly 160,000 clones, 70% to 90% seen once, with roughly 8.1% in the top ten. Sequenced sample: peripheral blood. These receptors were obtained from an elderly woman with COVID-19, enrolled during active disease. Both conserved end residues are part of each CDR3.

TRBJ2-1 | TRBV7-2 | CASSLDRGVNEQFF
TRBJ1-4 | TRBV12-1 | CASSFVAFDVTTNEKLFF
TRBJ2-7 | TRBV3-1/TRBV3-2 | CASSRDRDGFEQYF
TRBJ2-5 | TRBV24-1 | CATSDRQGGEETQYF
TRBJ2-1 | TRBV18 | CASSPGLNEQFF
TRBJ1-1 | TRBV5-6 | CASSLVSGYTEAFF
TRBJ2-1 | TRBV14 | CASSPRLAGGDEQFF
TRBJ2-7 | TRBV6-1 | CASSDINRGKHEQYF
TRBJ2-2 | TRBV7-3 | CASSLDSGELFF
TRBJ2-7 | TRBV6-5 | CASSYLDRHYEQYF
TRBJ1-6 | TRBV7-8 | CASSTTLGGTGDSPLHF
TRBJ1-1 | TRBV25-1 | CASRSEGKGEAFF
TRBJ2-4 | TRBV25-1 | CASSELGGSKNIQYF
TRBJ1-6 | TRBV3-1/TRBV3-2 | CASSQGTGSISPLHF
TRBJ2-7 | TRBV7-9 | CASSEGQLPSYEQYF
TRBJ2-3 | TRBV10-3 | CAIGATSGGYTQYF
TRBJ2-7 | TRBV5-4 | CASSLAAGKAYEQYF
TRBJ1-4 | TRBV13 | CASSLGPMGSRQKLFF
TRBJ1-5 | TRBV6-2/TRBV6-3 | CASSARVQPQHF
TRBJ2-4 | TRBV9 | CASSVSAGVDIQYF
TRBJ2-1 | TRBV12-5 | CASGLGGSREQFF
TRBJ2-7 | TRBV5-6 | CASSRTGEYEQYF
TRBJ2-1 | TRBV9 | CASSVSGSLPRGDNEQFF
TRBJ2-1 | TRBV24-1 | CATSEHKSYNEQFF
TRBJ1-4 | TRBV2 | CASSRQAPDEKLFF
TRBJ2-7 | TRBV5-1 | CASSFLGLASGEQYF
TRBJ1-2 | TRBV7-9 | CASSSATGLGYTF
TRBJ2-7 | TRBV6-1 | CASSEMGWARLLAYEQYF
TRBJ2-2 | TRBV28 | CASSFQGGAVAGELFF
TRBJ1-5 | TRBV18 | CASSSGNQPQHF
TRBJ1-1 | TRBV3-1/TRBV3-2 | CASSQVPGGEAFF
TRBJ1-4 | TRBV9 | CADRGQANEKLFF
TRBJ2-3 | TRBV5-5 | CASSLVAGVGTDTQYF
TRBJ1-1 | TRBV5-8 | CASSLAGNRDRGWNTEAFF
TRBJ2-6 | TRBV7-9 | CASSLVSGGYGANVLTF
TRBJ1-6 | TRBV24-1 | CATQDSYNSPLHF
TRBJ1-2 | TRBV18 | CASSPPSTGATYGYTF
TRBJ1-1 | TRBV6-5 | CASSYTAMNTEAFF
TRBJ1-1 | TRBV7-2 | CASSSGSSNTEAFF
TRBJ2-7 | TRBV2 | CASSEQGNLYEQYF
TRBJ2-7 | TRBV24-1 | CAPMPLAGKQYF
TRBJ1-1 | TRBV5-1 | CASNRAMMNTEAFF
TRBJ2-2 | TRBV9 | CASSPRSLAGELFF
TRBJ2-5 | TRBV5-1 | CASSLAAIQETQYF
TRBJ2-2 | TRBV9 | CASSGSGRVGGELFF
TRBJ1-2 | TRBV30 | CAWSGGALWGYTF
TRBJ1-5 | TRBV15 | CATSRGQGNNQPQHF
TRBJ2-7 | TRBV6-5 | CASRLRGQAVYEQYF
TRBJ1-6 | TRBV19 | CASSISRGNIRSPLHF
TRBJ2-1 | TRBV5-1 | CASSLAFIQPFRNEQFF
TRBJ2-5 | TRBV2 | CASSRAPGETQYF
TRBJ2-3 | TRBV2 | CASRQTGPSDTQYF
TRBJ1-2 | TRBV19 | CASAGGSYGYTF